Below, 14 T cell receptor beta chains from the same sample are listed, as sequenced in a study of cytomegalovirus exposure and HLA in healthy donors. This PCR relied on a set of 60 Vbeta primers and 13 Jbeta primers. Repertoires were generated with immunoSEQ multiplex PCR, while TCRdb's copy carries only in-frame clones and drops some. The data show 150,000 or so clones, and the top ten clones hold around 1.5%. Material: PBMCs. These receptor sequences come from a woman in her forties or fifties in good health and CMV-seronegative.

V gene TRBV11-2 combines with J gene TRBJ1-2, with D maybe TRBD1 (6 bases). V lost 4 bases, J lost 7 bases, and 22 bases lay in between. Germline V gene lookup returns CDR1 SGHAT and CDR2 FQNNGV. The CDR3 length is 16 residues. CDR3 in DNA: TGTGCCAGCAGCTCTCCCGGGGGGCGCGAAGTCCGTGGCTACACCTTC. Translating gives CASSSPGGREVRGYTF.

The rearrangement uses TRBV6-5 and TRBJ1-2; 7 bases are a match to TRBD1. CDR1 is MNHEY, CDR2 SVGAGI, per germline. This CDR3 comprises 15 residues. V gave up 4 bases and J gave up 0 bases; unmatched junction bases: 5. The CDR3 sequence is CASSLQGPANYGYTF. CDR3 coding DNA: TGTGCCAGCAGTTTACAGGGGCCCGCTAACTATGGCTACACCTTC.

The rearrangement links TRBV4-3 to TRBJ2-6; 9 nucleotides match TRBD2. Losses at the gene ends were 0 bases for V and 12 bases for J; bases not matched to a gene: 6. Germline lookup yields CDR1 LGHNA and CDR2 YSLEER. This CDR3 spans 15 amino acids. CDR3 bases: TGCGCCAGCAGCCAAGATCCGCGGGAGGGCTCCGTCCTGACTTTC. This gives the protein CASSQDPREGSVLTF.

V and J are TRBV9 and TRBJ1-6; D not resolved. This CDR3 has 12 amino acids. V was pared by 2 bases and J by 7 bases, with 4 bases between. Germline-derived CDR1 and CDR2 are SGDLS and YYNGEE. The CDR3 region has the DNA TGTGCCAGCAGCGTCGGGAATTCACCCCTCCACTTT. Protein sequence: CASSVGNSPLHF. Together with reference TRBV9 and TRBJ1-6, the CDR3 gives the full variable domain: DSGVTQTPKHLITATGQRVTLRCSPRSGDLSVYWYQQSLDQGLQFLIQYYNGEERAKGNILERFSAQQFPDLHSELNLSSLELGDSALYFCASSVGNSPLHFGNGTRLTVT.

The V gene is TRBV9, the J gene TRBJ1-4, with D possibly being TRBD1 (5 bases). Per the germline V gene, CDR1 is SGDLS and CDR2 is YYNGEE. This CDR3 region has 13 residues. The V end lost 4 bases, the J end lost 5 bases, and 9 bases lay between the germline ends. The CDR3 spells CASSLPGNEKLFF. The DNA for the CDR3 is TGTGCCAGCAGCCTCCCAGGGAATGAAAAACTGTTTTTT.

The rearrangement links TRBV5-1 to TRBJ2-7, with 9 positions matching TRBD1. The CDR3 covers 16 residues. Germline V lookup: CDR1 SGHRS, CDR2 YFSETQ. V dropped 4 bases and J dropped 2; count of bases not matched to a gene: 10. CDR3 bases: TGCGCCAGCAGCCCCTACGGGACAGGGATTACCTACGAGCAGTACTTC. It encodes CASSPYGTGITYEQYF. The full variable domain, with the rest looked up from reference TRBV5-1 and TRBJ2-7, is KAGVTQTPRYLIKTRGQQVTLSCSPISGHRSVSWYQQTPGQGLQFLFEYFSETQRNKGNFPGRFSGRQFSNSRSEMNVSTLELGDSALYLCASSPYGTGITYEQYFGPGTRLTVT.

This chain's CDR3 is CASSLESSSYYEQYF. CDR3 nucleotides: TGCGCCAGCAGCTTGGAGTCTAGCAGTTACTACGAGCAGTACTTC. V gene TRBV5-1 combines with J gene TRBJ2-7, with a tentative D call TRBD2 (5 bases). CDR1 and CDR2 from the germline V gene are SGHRS and YFSETQ. The CDR3 extends over 15 amino acids. Trimming took off 0 bases at V and 3 bases at J, with 13 bases between the two ends.

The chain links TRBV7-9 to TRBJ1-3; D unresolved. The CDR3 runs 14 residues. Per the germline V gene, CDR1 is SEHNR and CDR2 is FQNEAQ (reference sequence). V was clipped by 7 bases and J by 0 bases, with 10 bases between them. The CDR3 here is CASIMFSSGNTIYF. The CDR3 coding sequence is TGTGCCAGCATCATGTTTAGCTCTGGAAACACCATATATTTT.

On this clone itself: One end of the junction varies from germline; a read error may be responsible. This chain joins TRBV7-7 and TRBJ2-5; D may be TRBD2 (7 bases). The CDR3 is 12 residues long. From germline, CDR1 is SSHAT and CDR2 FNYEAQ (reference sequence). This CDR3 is CASSLGGGTQYF. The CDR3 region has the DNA TGTGCTAGCAGCTTAGGGGGGGGGACCCAGTACTTC.

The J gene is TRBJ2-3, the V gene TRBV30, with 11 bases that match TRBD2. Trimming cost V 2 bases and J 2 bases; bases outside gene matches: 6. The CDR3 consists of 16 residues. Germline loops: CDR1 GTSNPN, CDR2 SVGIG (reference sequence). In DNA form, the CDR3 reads TGTGCCTGGAGTAGCGGGACTAGCGGATTCACAGATACGCAGTATTTT. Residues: CAWSSGTSGFTDTQYF.

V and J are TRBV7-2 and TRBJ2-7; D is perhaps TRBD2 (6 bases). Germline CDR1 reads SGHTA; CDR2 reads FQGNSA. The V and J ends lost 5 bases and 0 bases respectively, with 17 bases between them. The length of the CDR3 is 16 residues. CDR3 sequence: CASSDLPPGASYEQYF. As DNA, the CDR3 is TGTGCCAGCAGCGACCTCCCACCGGGAGCCTCCTACGAGCAGTACTTC.

CDR3 region: CASSLGQVSNQPQHF. For the CDR3, the DNA is TGTGCCAGCAGCTTAGGACAGGTTAGCAATCAGCCCCAGCATTTT. J is TRBJ1-5 and V is TRBV7-2, with D perhaps matching TRBD1 (6 bases). The V gene lost 1 base and the J gene lost 0 bases, with 7 bases spanning the gap. Germline V lookup: CDR1 SGHTA, CDR2 FQGNSA. The CDR3 totals 15 residues.

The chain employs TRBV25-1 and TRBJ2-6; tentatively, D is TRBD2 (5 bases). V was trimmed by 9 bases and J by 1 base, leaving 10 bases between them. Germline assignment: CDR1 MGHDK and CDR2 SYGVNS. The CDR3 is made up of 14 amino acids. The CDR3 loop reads CASAEVSGANVLTF. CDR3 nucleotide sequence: TGTGCCAGTGCGGAGGTATCTGGGGCCAACGTCCTGACTTTC.

CDR3 nucleotide sequence: TGTGCCAGCAGCGTAGATAGCGGGAGGGCCCGCGAGCAGTACTTC. Translated: CASSVDSGRAREQYF. The chain joins TRBV9 to TRBJ2-7, with TRBD2 identical over 11 bases. CDR1 and CDR2 (germline): SGDLS, YYNGEE. CDR3 length: 15 residues. J gave up 6 bases and V 0 bases, and 5 bases lay outside the gene matches. The entire variable domain, with the rest obtained from reference TRBV9 and TRBJ2-7, is as follows: DSGVTQTPKHLITATGQRVTLRCSPRSGDLSVYWYQQSLDQGLQFLIQYYNGEERAKGNILERFSAQQFPDLHSELNLSSLELGDSALYFCASSVDSGRAREQYFGPGTRLTVT.